The 29 T cell receptor beta chains listed next were all sequenced from one sample in a study of Ad26.COV2.S vaccination and SARS-CoV-2 variants. The treatment was: roughly 20 received Ad26.COV2.S at low or high dose, single or two shots; 5 received placebo; per-sample allocation not given. The study sampled participants on day 63 after the first vaccine or placebo injection. Sequencing was performed with immunoSEQ multiplex PCR; in TCRdb, only in-frame clones are kept and a portion is missing. The sample lists roughly 700,000 clones; about 90% were seen once. The sample here was peripheral blood, taken in a trial of Ad26.COV2.S vaccine versus placebo. The receptors here all came from a person aged 18 to 65 who received the Ad26.COV2.S COVID-19 vaccine or a placebo.

V and J are TRBV5-6 and TRBJ1-2; 9 positions match TRBD1. This CDR3 region has 14 residues. Germline CDR1 is SGHDT and CDR2 is YYEEEE. Trimming took 8 bases from V and 3 from J; bases not matched to a gene: 8. The CDR3 here is CASKGQGIDYGYTF. CDR3 DNA: TGTGCCAGTAAGGGACAGGGAATTGACTATGGCTACACCTTC.

This chain links TRBV2 with TRBJ2-5; D remains ambiguous. Trimming shortened V by 4 bases and J by 5 bases, and 11 bases separated the two germline ends. The germline V gene has CDR1 SNHLY and CDR2 FYNNEI. This CDR3 contains 13 residues. The CDR3 region has the DNA TGTGCCAGCAGTGCACGGCAAAGGGAGACCCAGTACTTC. Encoded protein: CASSARQRETQYF.

A remark on this clone: Within the sample, other DNA sequences also encode this same CDR3. The rearrangement uses TRBV7-9 and TRBJ1-1, with TRBD1 identical over 8 bases. The CDR3 loop spans 14 amino acids. The junction had 3 bases not matched to a gene; V was cut back by 5 bases and J by 1 base. Germline V gene lookup returns CDR1 SEHNR and CDR2 FQNEAQ (reference sequence). CDR3 amino acids: CASSVGQGNTEAFF. CDR3 coding DNA: TGTGCCAGCAGCGTAGGACAGGGGAACACTGAAGCTTTCTTT.

The rearrangement uses TRBV10-1 and TRBJ2-2, with D hard to call. With 4 bases removed from V and 2 bases from J, the gap between germline ends came to 8 bases. This CDR3 is built from 14 residues. Germline CDR1 is WNHNN and CDR2 is SYGVQD (reference sequence). The CDR3 spells CASSASRNTGELFF. For the CDR3, the DNA is TGCGCCAGCAGTGCGAGCAGAAACACCGGGGAGCTGTTTTTT.

This sequence joins TRBV30 and TRBJ1-2; D gene ambiguous. CDR3 size: 11 residues. Trimming stripped 7 bases from V and 7 bases from J, with 13 bases between. The germline V gene encodes CDR1 GTSNPN and CDR2 SVGIG (reference sequence). The DNA of the CDR3 is TGTGCCTCTCCGAGGTTTGGTGGCTACACCTTC. Translated, it gives CASPRFGGYTF.

This clone showed up just once. The chain uses TRBV6-1 and TRBJ1-2; tentative D call: TRBD1 (5 bases). V shed 1 base and J shed 4 bases, with 7 bases lying between them. The CDR3 spans 13 residues. CDR1 is MNHNS, CDR2 SASEGT, per germline. The CDR3 region has the DNA TGTGCCAGCAGTGAAGGACAGTTCTATGGCTACACCTTC. This translates into CASSEGQFYGYTF.

The chain recombines TRBV10-1 with TRBJ2-3, with D possibly being TRBD2 (6 bases). Germline lookup yields CDR1 WNHNN and CDR2 SYGVQD (reference sequence). The CDR3 runs to 18 residues. V lost 2 bases, J lost 4 bases, and 22 bases lay in between. The CDR3 region is CASSEGSLARRESDTQYF. As DNA, the CDR3 is TGCGCCAGCAGTGAGGGTTCCCTCGCCCGGCGGGAATCAGATACGCAGTATTTT.

The chain couples TRBV6-5 to TRBJ2-2; TRBD2 is a possible D gene (5 bases). Germline V gene lookup returns CDR1 MNHEY and CDR2 SVGAGI. This CDR3 has 14 residues. V lost 6 bases and J 3 bases, leaving 11 bases between the germline ends. Here the CDR3 reads CASSRGQDTGELFF. CDR3 sequence (DNA): TGTGCCAGCAGCCGGGGTCAGGACACCGGGGAGCTGTTTTTT.

This chain uses TRBV3-1 (or the pseudogene TRBV3-2) with TRBJ1-2, with TRBD1 matching over 7 bases. V shed 2 bases and J 4 bases; nucleotides not matched to a gene: 10. The germline V gene encodes CDR1 LGHDT and CDR2 YNNKEL (reference sequence). This CDR3 has 16 amino acids. The CDR3 reads CASSQNPGTAGYGYTF. In DNA form, the CDR3 reads TGTGCCAGCAGCCAAAACCCAGGGACAGCCGGCTATGGCTACACCTTC.

This clone has a handful of counts. CDR3 sequence reads: CASSFLDLRDSEQYF. The CDR3 DNA follows: TGTGCCAGCAGCTTTTTGGACTTGCGCGATAGTGAGCAGTACTTC. The rearrangement joins TRBV5-8 to TRBJ2-7, with a tentative D call TRBD2 (5 bases). Trimming cost V 2 bases and J 7 bases, with 19 bases left between them. The germline CDR1 and CDR2 sequences are SGHTS and YDEGEE. The length of the CDR3 is 15 residues.

V and J are TRBV25-1 and TRBJ1-5; D uncertain. Trimming pared 2 bases from V and 3 bases from J, leaving 8 bases between. Germline lookup yields CDR1 MGHDK and CDR2 SYGVNS. The CDR3 runs to 14 residues. Here the CDR3 reads CASSEVGFNQPQHF. The CDR3 nucleotides are TGTGCCAGCAGTGAAGTGGGGTTCAATCAGCCCCAGCATTTT.

CDR3 sequence: CASSYSALTVNTEAFF. In DNA form, the CDR3 reads TGTGCCAGCAGTTACTCGGCCCTAACAGTGAACACTGAAGCTTTCTTT. This rearrangement joins TRBV6-5 to TRBJ1-1; D unresolved. V shed 0 bases and J shed 0 bases, with 11 bases lying between them. Germline loops: CDR1 MNHEY, CDR2 SVGAGI. CDR3 length: 16 amino acids.

The genes are TRBV9 and TRBJ2-7; 13 bases are a match to TRBD2. Germline CDR1 reads SGDLS; CDR2 reads YYNGEE. This CDR3 contains 17 residues. The V gene end was trimmed by 4 bases and the J gene end by 3 bases; junction bases not matched to a gene: 10. CDR3 in amino acids: CASSKTGTSGALYEQYF. As DNA, the CDR3 is TGTGCCAGCAGCAAAACCGGGACTAGCGGGGCCCTCTACGAGCAGTACTTC. The full variable domain, its missing parts supplied by reference TRBV9 and TRBJ2-7, is DSGVTQTPKHLITATGQRVTLRCSPRSGDLSVYWYQQSLDQGLQFLIQYYNGEERAKGNILERFSAQQFPDLHSELNLSSLELGDSALYFCASSKTGTSGALYEQYFGPGTRLTVT.

The chain has TRBV7-2 and TRBJ2-3, with D tentatively TRBD2 (6 bases). The V end lost 8 bases, the J end lost 4 bases, and 16 bases lay between the germline ends. Germline CDR1 reads SGHTA; CDR2 reads FQGNSA. This CDR3 is 14 amino acids long. The DNA for the CDR3 is TGTGCCAGCTCTACGCGGGGCGGGGCAGATACGCAGTATTTT. Translation gives CASSTRGGADTQYF.

The V gene is TRBV12-5, the J gene TRBJ2-5, with D uncertain. Germline V gene lookup returns CDR1 LGHNT and CDR2 FRNRAP. Trimming removed 0 bases at V and 9 bases at J, with 8 bases between. CDR3 length: 12 amino acids. CDR3 DNA: TGTGCTAGTGGTTTGGTACTTTCGTCCCAGTACTTC. Encoded protein: CASGLVLSSQYF.

The V call is TRBV29-1, the J call TRBJ2-1, with 8 bases aligning to TRBD2. The CDR3 is 14 residues long. Germline-derived CDR1 and CDR2 are SQVTM and ANQGSEA. Germline trimming cut 3 bases from V and 3 bases from J; bases unmatched to any gene: 4. DNA for the CDR3: TGCAGCGTTGACGGGAGGGCCAGCTACAATGAGCAGTTCTTC. Its translation: CSVDGRASYNEQFF.

The CDR3 sequence is CAWSGAGAYEQYF. CDR3 nucleotide sequence: TGTGCCTGGAGTGGAGCGGGAGCCTACGAGCAGTACTTC. The chain is built from TRBV30 and TRBJ2-7; TRBD2 matches 8 bases. CDR3 length equals 13 residues. After removal of 1 base from V and 2 bases from J, the junction contained 1 base not matched to a gene. CDR1 GTSNPN and CDR2 SVGIG come from the germline V gene (reference sequence).

The chain employs TRBV7-8 and TRBJ2-7; a possible D gene is TRBD2 (6 bases). Looked up from germline, CDR1 is SGHVS and CDR2 is FQNEAQ. CDR3 length: 16 amino acids. The ends were cut back, 8 bases at V and 3 bases at J, with 23 bases in the middle. The CDR3 here is CASSPPLGGKLYEQYF. CDR3 bases: TGTGCCAGCTCCCCCCCCTTGGGCGGGAAACTCTACGAGCAGTACTTC.

This clone was detected many times. This chain uses TRBV30 with TRBJ2-3; a possible D gene is TRBD2 (5 bases). Germline assignment: CDR1 GTSNPN and CDR2 SVGIG (reference sequence). V was shortened by 0 bases and J by 4 bases, with 20 bases between the two germline ends. This CDR3 contains 17 residues. The CDR3 sequence: CAWSVGRFGISSDTQYF. The DNA of the CDR3 is TGTGCCTGGAGTGTAGGCCGGTTCGGGATTTCATCAGATACGCAGTATTTT.

The chain carries TRBV19 and TRBJ2-6, with no clear D. The CDR3 consists of 13 residues. The V gene lost 9 bases and the J gene lost 0 bases, with 6 bases spanning the gap. CDR1 and CDR2 from the germline V gene are LNHDA and SQIVND (reference sequence). The CDR3 protein is CASVVSGANVLTF. The DNA of the CDR3 is TGTGCCAGCGTCGTCTCTGGGGCCAACGTCCTGACTTTC.

The chain is built from TRBV7-2 and TRBJ2-7; 14 positions agree with TRBD2. Germline CDR1 is SGHTA and CDR2 is FQGNSA. The trim removed 0 bases at V and 3 bases at J, leaving 7 bases unmatched. The CDR3 has 18 residues. The CDR3: CASSLAPGTSGGYYEQYF. CDR3 DNA: TGTGCCAGCAGCTTAGCCCCGGGGACTAGCGGGGGTTACTACGAGCAGTACTTC.

This clone showed up just a few times. V and J are TRBV28 and TRBJ2-7; unclear D gene. Germline V gene data show CDR1 as MDHEN and CDR2 as SYDVKM. Between the trimmed V and J ends, which lost 3 bases and 5 bases, there was a span of 5 bases. This CDR3 spans 11 amino acids. Written as DNA, the CDR3 is TGTGCCAGCAGTTTCTACAACGAGCAGTACTTC. Its translation is CASSFYNEQYF.

As concerns this clone: Other DNA sequences within the sample encode an identical CDR3. This sequence joins TRBV7-2 and TRBJ2-7, with a possible D match to TRBD2 (5 bases). Trimming pared 5 bases from V and 2 bases from J, leaving 7 bases between. The CDR3 loop spans 12 amino acids. Per germline, CDR1 SGHTA and CDR2 FQGNSA. The CDR3 nucleotides are TGTGCCAGCAGCCCCGGGACCTACGAGCAGTACTTC. Protein: CASSPGTYEQYF.

V and J are TRBV3-1 (or the pseudogene TRBV3-2) and TRBJ1-2; possible D gene TRBD1, 6 bases. The V end was cut by 4 bases, the J end by 1 base, with 10 bases between. The CDR3 loop spans 14 amino acids. Germline loops: CDR1 LGHDT, CDR2 YNNKEL (reference sequence). The CDR3 sequence is CASSPGTLNYGYTF. The CDR3 DNA reads TGTGCCAGCAGCCCGGGGACACTTAACTATGGCTACACCTTC.

The V gene is TRBV7-8, the J gene TRBJ1-3; 7 bases are a match to TRBD1. The V gene end was trimmed by 2 bases and the J gene end by 7 bases; junction bases not matched to a gene: 5. Germline V gene sequence: CDR1 SGHVS, CDR2 FQNEAQ. The CDR3 has 14 residues. CDR3 DNA: TGTGCCAGCAGCTTACCGACAGGGTTGAACACCATATATTTT. This gives the protein CASSLPTGLNTIYF.

The rearrangement joins TRBV7-7 to TRBJ2-2, with D perhaps given as TRBD1 or TRBD2 (6 bases each). The CDR3 spans 15 residues. CDR1 and CDR2 (germline): SSHAT, FNYEAQ (reference sequence). The V and J ends lost 3 bases and 2 bases respectively, with 10 bases between them. The CDR3 protein is CASSFSGANTGELFF. The CDR3 nucleotides are TGTGCCAGCAGCTTTTCGGGGGCTAACACCGGGGAGCTGTTTTTT.

This clone was recorded a few times. The chain combines TRBV4-2 with TRBJ1-4, with TRBD1 matching 9 bases. The J segment lost 3 bases and the V segment lost 5 bases, leaving 7 bases of the junction unmatched. Looked up from germline, CDR1 is LGHNA and CDR2 is YNFKEQ. The CDR3 is 16 residues long. CDR3: CASSSTGGVANEKLFF. The DNA for the CDR3 is TGTGCCAGCAGCTCGACAGGGGGGGTTGCTAATGAAAAACTGTTTTTT.

The chain combines TRBV9 with TRBJ1-1; a possible D gene is TRBD1 (5 bases). Germline-derived CDR1 and CDR2 are SGDLS and YYNGEE. This CDR3 contains 15 residues. Trimming cost V 0 bases and J 1 base, with 10 bases left between them. The CDR3 coding sequence is TGTGCCAGCAGCGTAGGGGCAGGGTGGAACACTGAAGCTTTCTTT. Translated, it gives CASSVGAGWNTEAFF. Variable domain in full (rest from reference TRBV9 and TRBJ1-1): DSGVTQTPKHLITATGQRVTLRCSPRSGDLSVYWYQQSLDQGLQFLIQYYNGEERAKGNILERFSAQQFPDLHSELNLSSLELGDSALYFCASSVGAGWNTEAFFGQGTRLTVV.

The chain uses TRBV7-9 and TRBJ2-1; 12 bases align to TRBD1. The CDR3 totals 15 residues. J gave up 6 bases and V 4 bases, and 4 bases lay outside the gene matches. Germline CDR1 and CDR2: SEHNR and FQNEAQ (reference sequence). The CDR3 here is CASSSRDRGLNEQFF. For the CDR3, the DNA is TGTGCCAGCAGCTCCCGGGACAGGGGGCTCAATGAGCAGTTCTTC.